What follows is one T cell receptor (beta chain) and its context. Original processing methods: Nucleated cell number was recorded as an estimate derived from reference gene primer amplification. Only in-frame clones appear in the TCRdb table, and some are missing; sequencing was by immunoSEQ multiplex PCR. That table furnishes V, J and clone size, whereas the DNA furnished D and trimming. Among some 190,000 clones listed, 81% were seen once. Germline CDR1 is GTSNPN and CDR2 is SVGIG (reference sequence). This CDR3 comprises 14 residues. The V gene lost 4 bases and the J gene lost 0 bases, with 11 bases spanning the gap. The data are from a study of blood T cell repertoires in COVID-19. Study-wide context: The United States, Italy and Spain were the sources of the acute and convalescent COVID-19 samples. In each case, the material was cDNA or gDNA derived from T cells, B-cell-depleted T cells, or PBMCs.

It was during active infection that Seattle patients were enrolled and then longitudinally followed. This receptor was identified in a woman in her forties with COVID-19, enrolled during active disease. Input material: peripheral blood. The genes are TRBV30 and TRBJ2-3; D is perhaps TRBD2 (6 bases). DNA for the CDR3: TGTGCCTGGATTGCGGGACTTAGCACAGATACGCAGTATTTT. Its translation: CAWIAGLSTDTQYF.